The entry below gives a single T cell receptor (beta chain) sequence along with its context. Its antigen is currently unknown. The germline V gene has CDR1 MNHEY and CDR2 SVGEGT. This CDR3 has 14 residues. This record belongs to a study of T cells expressing NK-cell markers. Reanalyzing the 5' RACE reads, TCRdb keeps one entry per CDR3 protein, without DNA. The specimen's table records about 110,000 distinct CDR3 sequences. Study-wide points: Several of the donors carried dominant NKG2C+ clonotypes that took up about 1.0-7.5% of their CD8+ T cells. HCMV specificity of expanded NKG2C+ T cell clones remained unclear.

Sequencing input: blood T cells: a sorted CD56 or NKG2C T cell subset, CD4+ or CD8+ T cells, or bulk PBMC T cells (not recorded which). The TCR originated in a woman between 18 and 70 years old in good health. The rearrangement uses TRBV6-2 or TRBV6-3 and TRBJ1-2. This CDR3 reads CASSYWTLLDGYTF.